A single sample is the source of the 15 T cell receptor beta chains below, sequenced in a study of cytomegalovirus exposure and HLA in healthy donors. Use of 60 Vbeta and 13 Jbeta primers characterized the PCR. Profiling relied on immunoSEQ multiplex PCR, and the TCRdb table lists in-frame clones only, not all of them. Found here are some 130,000 clones, roughly four fifths of them singletons; the top ten hold 2% to 2.5%. Source material: PBMCs. These receptors originate from a man aged 25 to 45 in good health and CMV-seronegative.

The chain is built from TRBV5-1 and TRBJ2-2; D perhaps matches TRBD1 (6 bases). Germline assignment: CDR1 SGHRS and CDR2 YFSETQ. The CDR3 loop spans 16 amino acids. V lost 2 bases and J 4 bases, leaving 15 bases between the germline ends. CDR3 in amino acids: CASSLNTGMATGELFF. CDR3 DNA: TGCGCCAGCAGCTTAAATACAGGGATGGCCACCGGGGAGCTGTTTTTT.

The V gene is TRBV6-5, the J gene TRBJ2-7; TRBD2 matches 10 bases. Germline lookup yields CDR1 MNHEY and CDR2 SVGAGI. The CDR3 is 14 residues long. Germline trimming cut 11 bases from V and 5 bases from J; bases unmatched to any gene: 12. CDR3 amino acids: CAAERGGDANEQYF. The CDR3 DNA is TGTGCCGCCGAGCGGGGGGGAGATGCCAACGAGCAGTACTTC.

The chain carries TRBV15 and TRBJ1-4, with D hard to call. The V and J ends lost 8 bases and 5 bases respectively, with 9 bases between them. Per the germline V gene, CDR1 is LNHNV and CDR2 is YYDKDF (reference sequence). This CDR3 spans 12 amino acids. CDR3 residues: CATRGRNEKLFF. For the CDR3, the DNA is TGTGCCACCCGAGGTCGGAATGAAAAACTGTTTTTT.

This chain uses TRBV4-1 with TRBJ2-7, with 7 bases fitting TRBD1. The junction had 9 bases not matched to a gene; V was cut back by 2 bases and J by 2 bases. The CDR3 loop spans 16 amino acids. Looked up from germline, CDR1 is MGHRA and CDR2 is YSYEKL. This chain's CDR3 is CASSQTTGAYAYEQYF. The CDR3 DNA is TGCGCCAGCAGCCAAACCACAGGGGCATACGCCTACGAGCAGTACTTC.

Comment on this clone: Additional DNA sequences in this sample encode the identical CDR3. The chain combines TRBV5-1 with TRBJ1-2; 11 bases map to TRBD1. CDR3 length equals 15 residues. The V gene's germline CDR1 is SGHRS and CDR2 YFSETQ. J was trimmed by 5 bases and V by 2 bases; bases with no gene match: 5. CDR3 residues: CASSLTGTGGYGYTF. The CDR3 DNA follows: TGCGCCAGCAGCTTAACCGGGACAGGGGGTTATGGCTACACCTTC.

The rearrangement joins TRBV4-1 to TRBJ2-6; 10 bases align to TRBD2. The CDR3 spans 18 residues. Germline CDR1 MGHRA, CDR2 YSYEKL. V dropped 1 base and J dropped 5; count of bases not matched to a gene: 8. The CDR3 DNA reads TGCGCCAGCAGCCAAGCGGGCCTAGCGGGAGCCTGGGCCAACGTCCTGACTTTC. Translating gives CASSQAGLAGAWANVLTF.

The rearrangement links TRBV19 to TRBJ1-5; 7 nucleotides line up with TRBD1. CDR1 is LNHDA, CDR2 SQIVND, per germline (reference sequence). The trim removed 8 bases at V and 0 bases at J, leaving 10 bases unmatched. The CDR3 totals 16 residues. The CDR3 protein is CASGSTDRISNQPQHF. In DNA, the CDR3 is TGTGCCAGTGGCTCTACGGACAGGATTAGCAATCAGCCCCAGCATTTT. Combining the CDR3 with reference TRBV19 and TRBJ1-5 gives the whole variable domain DGGITQSPKYLFRKEGQNVTLSCEQNLNHDAMYWYRQDPGQGLRLIYYSQIVNDFQKGDIAEGYSVSREKKESFPLTVTSAQKNPTAFYLCASGSTDRISNQPQHFGDGTRLSIL.

The V call is TRBV7-3, the J call TRBJ2-3; 7 bases match TRBD1. Germline V gene data show CDR1 as SGHTA and CDR2 as FQGTGA. Germline trimming cut 3 bases from V and 10 bases from J; bases unmatched to any gene: 7. This CDR3 is 13 amino acids long. The CDR3 here is CASSLGQRSPQYF. The DNA for the CDR3 is TGTGCCAGCAGCTTGGGACAGCGCAGCCCGCAGTATTTT.

This clone came up once. The chain uses TRBV5-1 and TRBJ2-3; D is unresolved. Germline V gene sequence: CDR1 SGHRS, CDR2 YFSETQ. The CDR3 extends over 16 amino acids. Trimming took off 4 bases at V and 0 bases at J, with 15 bases between the two ends. CDR3 nucleotides: TGCGCCAGCAGCGACCCGACTGGCTCTAGCACAGATACGCAGTATTTT. Protein product: CASSDPTGSSTDTQYF. Drawing the rest from reference TRBV5-1 and TRBJ2-3, the complete variable domain is KAGVTQTPRYLIKTRGQQVTLSCSPISGHRSVSWYQQTPGQGLQFLFEYFSETQRNKGNFPGRFSGRQFSNSRSEMNVSTLELGDSALYLCASSDPTGSSTDTQYFGPGTRLTVL.

This rearrangement joins TRBV30 to TRBJ1-1; no definite D call. CDR1 and CDR2 from the germline V gene are GTSNPN and SVGIG (reference sequence). This CDR3 is 14 amino acids long. V lost 0 bases and J lost 5, with 13 bases in between. This chain's CDR3 is CAWSVTQSVTEAFF. The CDR3 nucleotides read TGTGCCTGGAGTGTAACCCAAAGCGTTACTGAAGCTTTCTTT.

DNA of the CDR3: TGTGCCAGCAGGTCCGGTGCTGAAGCTTTCTTT. Its protein product is CASRSGAEAFF. The rearrangement joins TRBV2 to TRBJ1-1; D unresolved. The germline V gene encodes CDR1 SNHLY and CDR2 FYNNEI. The CDR3 has 11 residues. Trimming removed 6 bases at V and 6 bases at J, with 8 bases between.

V usage is TRBV5-6 and J usage is TRBJ2-7, with TRBD2 matching over 8 bases. Trimming removed 0 bases from V and 5 bases from J; junction bases left unmatched: 4. CDR1 is SGHDT and CDR2 is YYEEEE in the germline V gene. The CDR3 spans 14 residues. CDR3: CASSLGGRTDEQYF. The DNA of the CDR3 is TGTGCCAGCAGCTTGGGCGGGAGGACCGACGAGCAGTACTTC.

This clone was observed a handful of times. CDR3 in DNA: TGCGCCAGCAGTATACAGGGGGCGTCCGGGGAGCTGTTTTTT. Amino acids: CASSIQGASGELFF. This rearrangement joins TRBV10-1 to TRBJ2-2, with 9 bases that match TRBD1. Germline CDR1 is WNHNN and CDR2 is SYGVQD (reference sequence). The V gene end was trimmed by 5 bases and the J gene end by 6 bases; junction bases not matched to a gene: 4. This CDR3 has 14 amino acids.

The chain links TRBV11-3 to TRBJ2-2; possible D gene TRBD1, 5 bases. The CDR3 has 15 amino acids. Trimming stripped 5 bases from V and 6 bases from J, with 16 bases between. Germline V gene sequence: CDR1 SGHNT, CDR2 YENEEA. CDR3: CASSQGARWAGELFF. DNA for the CDR3: TGTGCCAGCAGCCAAGGGGCTAGATGGGCCGGGGAGCTGTTTTTT.

This clone was picked up a small number of times. The V and J genes are TRBV10-3 and TRBJ1-2, with TRBD1 matching 9 bases. V shed 6 bases, J shed 3 bases, and the junction held 5 bases outside the gene matches. CDR1 and CDR2 (germline): ENHRY, SYGVKD. CDR3 length: 14 amino acids. DNA of the CDR3: TGTGCCATCAGCCGGGACAGGGATTACTATGGCTACACCTTC. Its translation: CAISRDRDYYGYTF.